This TCR beta chain was retrieved from a study of blood T cell repertoires in COVID-19. As for the study in general: Sites in the United States, Italy and Spain provided acute and convalescent COVID-19 samples. In each case, the material was cDNA or gDNA derived from T cells, B-cell-depleted T cells, or PBMCs.

With V trimmed by 5 bases and J by 4 bases, 6 bases remained unmatched. Germline CDR1 LGHDT, CDR2 YNNKEL (reference sequence). This CDR3 is built from 15 residues. As handled by the study authors: Quantification of nucleated cells was approximated via reference gene primer amplification. The assay was immunoSEQ multiplex PCR, and TCRdb's table has in-frame clones only and misses some. From that table come the V and J calls and clone size; the DNA was used to work out D and trimming. The sample yields some 48,000 clones, 75% to 95% seen once. The clonotype comes from an older man with acute or convalescent COVID-19. The specimen sequenced was peripheral blood. The rearrangement uses TRBV3-1 (or the pseudogene TRBV3-2) and TRBJ2-5; 11 nucleotides match TRBD1. The CDR3 DNA is TGTGCCAGCAGCTTACGGACAGGGGGCTCAGAGACCCAGTACTTC. Protein: CASSLRTGGSETQYF.